What follows are 28 T cell receptor beta chains derived from one specimen sequenced in a study of blood T cell repertoires in COVID-19. Here immunoSEQ multiplex PCR was the method, and the copy in TCRdb shows in-frame clones only, minus some. The sample contains roughly 250,000 clones, roughly nine tenths of which appear only once. Material for sequencing was peripheral blood. The receptors come from a woman between 25 and 40 years old with COVID-19, enrolled during active disease.

The gene calls are TRBV7-8 and TRBJ2-7, with TRBD2 identical over 14 bases. The CDR3 is made up of 15 amino acids. The J segment lost 6 bases and the V segment lost 5 bases, leaving 6 bases of the junction unmatched. Germline V CDR1 and CDR2: SGHVS, FQNEAQ. CDR3 amino acids: CASSIWTSGGFEQYF. The CDR3 coding sequence is TGTGCCAGCAGCATATGGACTAGCGGGGGGTTCGAGCAGTACTTC.

This clone was recorded once. The chain links TRBV6-5 to TRBJ2-3; 7 nucleotides line up with TRBD1. This CDR3 region has 15 residues. The V gene end was trimmed by 6 bases and the J gene end by 4 bases; junction bases not matched to a gene: 10. Germline assignment: CDR1 MNHEY and CDR2 SVGAGI. CDR3 DNA sequence: TGTGCCAGCAGGAAAACAGGGGTGGACGCAGATACGCAGTATTTT. This translates into CASRKTGVDADTQYF.

V gene TRBV5-1 combines with J gene TRBJ1-1; TRBD1 aligns across 7 bases. CDR3 length equals 17 residues. Trimming at V came to 4 bases and at J to 5 bases, leaving 17 bases not matched to a gene. In germline, CDR1 is SGHRS, CDR2 YFSETQ. This CDR3 is CASSPGPGTDTGTEAFF. CDR3 nucleotides: TGCGCCAGCAGCCCGGGTCCCGGGACAGATACGGGAACTGAAGCTTTCTTT.

The chain links TRBV10-3 to TRBJ1-2, with 8 bases that match TRBD1. The junction had 7 bases not matched to a gene; V was cut back by 6 bases and J by 7 bases. This CDR3 is 13 amino acids long. Per germline, CDR1 ENHRY and CDR2 SYGVKD. CDR3 amino acids: CAIRGTGGSGYTF. CDR3 DNA: TGTGCCATCAGAGGAACAGGGGGATCTGGCTACACCTTC.

J is TRBJ1-4 and V is TRBV6-1, with D hard to call. Germline CDR1 is MNHNS and CDR2 is SASEGT. There are 15 residues in the CDR3. V was cut by 3 bases and J by 7 bases, with 15 bases left in between. This CDR3 reads CASSDLGSSVEKLFF. The CDR3 bases are TGTGCCAGCAGTGATTTGGGCAGCTCCGTTGAAAAACTGTTTTTT.

V usage is TRBV2 and J usage is TRBJ1-2, with D perhaps TRBD1 (6 bases). There are 12 residues in the CDR3. Germline V lookup: CDR1 SNHLY, CDR2 FYNNEI. V lost 7 bases and J 4 bases, leaving 10 bases between the germline ends. CDR3 in DNA: TGTGCCAGCACTACGGACAGCTATGGCTACACCTTC. Amino acid sequence: CASTTDSYGYTF.

The chain links TRBV27 to TRBJ1-2; D possibly corresponds to TRBD1 (5 bases). Germline CDR1 is MNHEY and CDR2 is SMNVEV (reference sequence). The CDR3 loop spans 15 amino acids. V was pared by 5 bases and J by 4 bases, with 17 bases between. DNA of the CDR3: TGTGCCAGCAGTCCACGGGGGGGTCCCCTCTATGGCTACACCTTC. Its translation: CASSPRGGPLYGYTF.

The V and J genes are TRBV19 and TRBJ1-1; TRBD1 might be the D (5 bases). The germline CDR1 and CDR2 sequences are LNHDA and SQIVND (reference sequence). The CDR3 is made up of 16 amino acids. V lost 1 base, J lost 5 bases, and 17 bases lay in between. The CDR3 DNA follows: TGTGCCAGTAGTATAGGCGGCAGGGTGAGCGGGACTGAAGCTTTCTTT. The encoded protein is CASSIGGRVSGTEAFF.

This clone was seen only once. This chain joins TRBV6-5 and TRBJ1-2; possibly TRBD1 for D (6 bases). The ends were cut back, 6 bases at V and 7 bases at J, with 21 bases in the middle. The V gene's germline CDR1 is MNHEY and CDR2 SVGAGI. The CDR3 is 15 residues long. CDR3 nucleotides: TGTGCCAGCAGCCCGTCCAGGGGCTCCTCAGGTGGCTACACCTTC. Residues: CASSPSRGSSGGYTF.

The chain carries TRBV15 and TRBJ2-3, with D perhaps TRBD2 (6 bases). V lost 2 bases and J 0 bases, leaving 15 bases between the germline ends. The CDR3 totals 17 residues. Germline V lookup: CDR1 LNHNV, CDR2 YYDKDF (reference sequence). In DNA form, the CDR3 reads TGTGCCACCAGCAGAATACTAGCAATTCCTAGCACAGATACGCAGTATTTT. Its protein is CATSRILAIPSTDTQYF.

V is TRBV6-6 and J is TRBJ2-3, with 9 bases identical to TRBD2. The CDR3 extends over 15 amino acids. CDR1 MNHNY and CDR2 SVGAGI come from the germline V gene (reference sequence). The V and J ends lost 1 base and 7 bases, in that order; junction bases with no gene match: 6. The CDR3 DNA follows: TGTGCCAGCAGTTACTTCATAGCGGGGGACCATACGCAGTATTTT. Protein sequence: CASSYFIAGDHTQYF.

This chain uses TRBV14 with TRBJ2-7, with D perhaps TRBD1 (6 bases). This CDR3 has 13 amino acids. The germline V and J ends were trimmed by 4 bases and 7 bases, with 14 bases remaining between them. Germline V CDR1 and CDR2: SGHDN, FVKESK. The CDR3 is CASSLQGTGEQYF. CDR3 DNA sequence: TGTGCCAGCAGCCTTCAGGGGACGGGGGAGCAGTACTTC.

The chain employs TRBV3-1 (or the pseudogene TRBV3-2) and TRBJ1-5; 7 bases agree with TRBD1. This CDR3 comprises 15 residues. V dropped 2 bases and J dropped 3; count of bases not matched to a gene: 4. Germline lookup yields CDR1 LGHDT and CDR2 YNNKEL (reference sequence). In DNA, the CDR3 is TGTGCCAGCAGCCAACAAGGGGGCTACAATCAGCCCCAGCATTTT. This gives the protein CASSQQGGYNQPQHF.

The sample holds a few counts of this clone. The chain couples TRBV7-9 to TRBJ1-1; possibly TRBD1 for D (6 bases). Per germline, CDR1 SEHNR and CDR2 FQNEAQ (reference sequence). Trimming removed 5 bases at V and 1 base at J, with 11 bases between. The CDR3 is 14 residues long. The CDR3 DNA reads TGTGCCAGCAGCGAAGGACAGAGGAACACTGAAGCTTTCTTT. Its protein is CASSEGQRNTEAFF.

This sequence joins TRBV5-1 and TRBJ1-6, with 8 bases that match TRBD1. Germline V gene data show CDR1 as SGHRS and CDR2 as YFSETQ. V lost 4 bases, J lost 14 bases, and 20 bases stayed unmatched. The CDR3 is 17 residues long. The CDR3: CASSLTQFGTGLTSLHF. The CDR3, as DNA: TGCGCCAGCAGCCTCACCCAATTCGGGACAGGATTAACCTCCCTCCACTTT.

The rearrangement joins TRBV5-8 to TRBJ1-2; perhaps TRBD1 as D (6 bases). Germline CDR1 and CDR2: SGHTS and YDEGEE. This CDR3 contains 13 residues. The germline V and J ends were trimmed by 4 bases and 8 bases, with 15 bases remaining between them. The CDR3 nucleotides are TGTGCCAGCAGCCTATTACAGGGCGCGGGCTACACCTTC. Its protein product is CASSLLQGAGYTF.

This clone was seen just once. The chain uses TRBV4-2 and TRBJ2-1; possibly TRBD2 for D (6 bases). The V and J ends lost 7 bases and 2 bases respectively, with 18 bases between them. The CDR3 has 16 amino acids. Germline assignment: CDR1 LGHNA and CDR2 YNFKEQ. The CDR3 is CASTPLAGGTYNEQFF. The CDR3 DNA follows: TGTGCCAGCACCCCTCTCGCAGGAGGGACCTACAATGAGCAGTTCTTC.

CDR3: CATSPDRGGDTQYF. CDR3 sequence (DNA): TGTGCCACCAGCCCGGACAGGGGGGGGGATACGCAGTATTTT. V and J are TRBV24-1 and TRBJ2-3; 10 bases match TRBD1. V lost 7 bases, J lost 6 bases, and 6 bases stayed unmatched. Germline lookup yields CDR1 KGHDR and CDR2 SFDVKD. The CDR3 contains 14 residues.

This chain uses TRBV5-1 with TRBJ1-2; TRBD1 matches at 9 bases. Trimming removed 4 bases from V and 4 bases from J; junction bases left unmatched: 8. The CDR3 covers 15 residues. From germline, CDR1 is SGHRS and CDR2 YFSETQ. CDR3 loop: CASSTGTGMTYGYTF. The CDR3, as DNA: TGCGCCAGCAGCACCGGGACAGGGATGACCTATGGCTACACCTTC.

The chain couples TRBV6-1 to TRBJ2-1; maybe TRBD2 (5 bases). CDR1 and CDR2 (germline): MNHNS, SASEGT. This CDR3 is built from 13 residues. V was trimmed by 0 bases and J by 10 bases, leaving 10 bases between them. The CDR3 region is CASSEAPRVEQFF. Here the CDR3 DNA reads TGTGCCAGCAGTGAAGCGCCGCGGGTGGAGCAGTTCTTC.

The V call is TRBV27, the J call TRBJ2-7, with D perhaps TRBD1 (8 bases). CDR3 length: 15 amino acids. The germline CDR1 and CDR2 sequences are MNHEY and SMNVEV (reference sequence). V lost 5 bases, J lost 3 bases, and 17 bases lay in between. In DNA form, the CDR3 reads TGTGCCAGCAGTATGACAGGGGAGGGGTACTACGAGCAGTACTTC. Its protein is CASSMTGEGYYEQYF.

The rearrangement uses TRBV11-2 and TRBJ1-2; D not resolved. The CDR3 contains 14 residues. Looked up from germline, CDR1 is SGHAT and CDR2 is FQNNGV. The germline V and J ends were trimmed by 1 base and 4 bases, with 10 bases remaining between them. The CDR3 loop reads CASSLASQVYGYTF. The CDR3 region has the DNA TGTGCCAGCAGCTTAGCGTCGCAGGTCTATGGCTACACCTTC.

V and J are TRBV20-1 and TRBJ2-2; unclear D gene. Between the trimmed V and J ends, which lost 3 bases and 4 bases, there was a span of 21 bases. The CDR3 consists of 17 residues. The germline CDR1 and CDR2 sequences are DFQATT and SNEGSKA (reference sequence). For the CDR3, the DNA is TGCAGTGCTAGTTTTGACGGCAGAGGAATTTTCACCGGGGAGCTGTTTTTT. It is translated as CSASFDGRGIFTGELFF.

This clone came up once. V usage is TRBV4-1 and J usage is TRBJ2-6, with D possibly being TRBD2 (6 bases). The CDR3 is made up of 15 amino acids. Germline V gene sequence: CDR1 MGHRA, CDR2 YSYEKL. Trimming removed 4 bases from V and 3 bases from J, with 10 bases in between. CDR3 DNA sequence: TGCGCCAGCAGCCTTGGCGGGGTTGGGGCCAACGTCCTGACTTTC. As protein: CASSLGGVGANVLTF.

This chain connects TRBV5-1 to TRBJ2-5, with D possibly TRBD2 on 5 matching bases. The CDR3 spans 14 residues. Germline CDR1 and CDR2: SGHRS and YFSETQ. V was shortened by 3 bases and J by 5 bases, with 14 bases between the two germline ends. CDR3 sequence (DNA): TGCGCCAGCAGCTCGACGAGGGCAGCCGAGACCCAGTACTTC. It is translated as CASSSTRAAETQYF. Full variable domain (remainder filled in from reference TRBV5-1 and TRBJ2-5): KAGVTQTPRYLIKTRGQQVTLSCSPISGHRSVSWYQQTPGQGLQFLFEYFSETQRNKGNFPGRFSGRQFSNSRSEMNVSTLELGDSALYLCASSSTRAAETQYFGPGTRLLVL.

This chain joins TRBV15 and TRBJ1-2; TRBD1 agrees at 7 bases. The CDR3 spans 17 residues. Per germline, CDR1 LNHNV and CDR2 YYDKDF (reference sequence). The V segment lost 2 bases and the J segment 1 base; nucleotides outside the gene matches: 10. DNA for the CDR3: TGTGCCACCAGCAGAAAAGGACAGGCGACTATTAACTATGGCTACACCTTC. It specifies CATSRKGQATINYGYTF.

The chain combines TRBV27 with TRBJ2-3, with a tentative D call TRBD2 (5 bases). V shed 0 bases and J shed 5 bases, with 12 bases lying between them. The CDR3 has 15 residues. Germline V CDR1 and CDR2: MNHEY, SMNVEV (reference sequence). The CDR3 DNA is TGTGCCAGCAGTTTATCCGTGATTCGGGGAGATACGCAGTATTTT. Translated, it gives CASSLSVIRGDTQYF.

This clone has more than one count but fewer than ten. This chain connects TRBV5-1 to TRBJ2-2; 11 nucleotides agree with TRBD2. The CDR3 length is 15 residues. Germline loops: CDR1 SGHRS, CDR2 YFSETQ. V shed 4 bases and J 3 bases; nucleotides not matched to a gene: 2. The CDR3 DNA follows: TGCGCCAGCAGCCGTAGCGGGGGGGACACCGGGGAGCTGTTTTTT. Encoded protein: CASSRSGGDTGELFF.